This TCR beta chain was retrieved from a study of shared clonotypes between healthy human individuals. The CDR3 is 13 amino acids. The germline V gene has CDR1 SEHNR and CDR2 FQNEAQ (reference sequence). Between the trimmed V and J ends, which lost 5 bases and 6 bases, there was a span of 11 bases. The protocol was immunoSEQ multiplex PCR, while the TCRdb copy is restricted to in-frame clones and leaves out a portion. This table has under 650,000 clones, 90% to 96% appearing once. Sequenced: naive CD4+ T cells sorted from blood. Subset indicated: CD45RA+ positively selected. This sequence originates from a woman aged 25-40 years in good health. This chain uses TRBV7-9 with TRBJ2-1; D remains ambiguous. CDR3 sequence: CASSHRALNEQFF. Here the CDR3 DNA reads TGTGCCAGCAGCCACCGGGCCCTCAATGAGCAGTTCTTC.